This T cell receptor beta chain was identified in a study of shared clonotypes between healthy human individuals. For the study at large: Donors consisted of two women and three men between 18 and 49.

The CDR3 has 15 residues. Trimming took 6 bases from V and 4 from J; bases not matched to a gene: 7. The germline gives CDR1 SEHNR, CDR2 FQNEAQ (reference sequence). Data came from immunoSEQ multiplex PCR; TCRdb stores just in-frame clones and leaves some out. The sample contains over 2 million clones, 90% to 95% of which appear only once. Every contributor of samples was a Caucasian grown-up residing in Nashville, Tennessee. Input material: naive CD4+ T cells sorted from blood. Stated subset: CD45RA+ positively selected. The TCR originated in a man younger than 35 in good health. The gene calls are TRBV7-9 and TRBJ2-1; 9 bases agree with TRBD1. The CDR3 coding sequence is TGTGCCAGCAGTCTCTGGGACAGGGCATACAATGAGCAGTTCTTC. Translating gives CASSLWDRAYNEQFF.